This T cell receptor beta chain was identified during a study of identical twins. Study-level points and caveats: Researchers reported weaker excess twin sharing in beta out-of-frame sequences. Compared with unrelated sharing, twin-shared out-of-frame alpha sequences had more low-probability sequences.

Template switching added a universal primer binding site, and final cDNA carried unique molecular identifiers. TCRdb called the 5' RACE reads again in MiXCR, with one record for every CDR3 protein. This sample has fewer than 900,000 distinct CDR3 sequences, with 15% to 20% found just once. As regards this clonotype: Its target is unknown.

V was clipped by 1 base and J by 0 bases, with 10 bases between them. The CDR3 runs 15 residues. CDR1 is SEHNR, CDR2 FQNEAQ, per germline (reference sequence). A further study also used this sample, focusing on T cells expressing NK-cell markers. As reported in that work: Dominant NKG2C+ clonotypes made up roughly 1.0-7.0% of CD8+ T cells in several donors.

The clonotype comes from a woman between 18 and 30 years old in good health. The sequenced sample consisted of PBMCs. This chain uses TRBV7-9 with TRBJ2-7; D call uncertain. The CDR3 here is CASSLGSSYSYEQYF. The CDR3, as DNA: TGTGCCAGCAGCTTAGGTTCCAGCTACTCCTACGAGCAGTACTTC.